This T cell receptor beta chain was sequenced during a study of regulatory T cells in long-lasting Graves disease. Through Arm-PCR of CDR3 regions and iRepertoire HTBI primers, TCR beta libraries were built. Each CDR3 protein is one row after TCRdb ran MiXCR on the multiplex PCR reads. The sample has approximately 360,000 distinct CDR3 sequences; about 11% are singletons. Study outcomes and limitations: Persistent disease preferred TRBV28, TRBJ1-2 and TRBJ2-5.

This CDR3 has 20 residues. Germline V gene data show CDR1 as SGHVS and CDR2 as FQNEAQ. V lost 5 bases and J lost 3; bases outside the gene matches: 17. Time point here: newly diagnosed GD, antithyroid drugs for less than 3 months. The TCR library was made from RNA extracted from PBMCs. For this clonotype: What it binds is not known.

The data were also submitted as part of a second study, on T cells in Graves' hyperthyroidism and ophthalmopathy.

The sample in question was peripheral blood mononuclear cells (PBMCs), obtained at new diagnosis, from a patient treated with antithyroid drugs. The clonotype was recovered from a woman aged 18-29 years with Graves disease. This chain joins TRBV7-8 and TRBJ2-1; 12 bases fit TRBD2. The DNA of the CDR3 is TGTGCCAGCAGCCTGAGGAAACTAGCGGGGGGCCGTGGAAACTACAATGAGCAGTTCTTC. Protein product: CASSLRKLAGGRGNYNEQFF.